This T cell receptor beta chain stems from a study of T cell changes during pregnancy in multiple sclerosis (dated by TCRdb to the late 2010s). Concerning the study at large: The study looked at changes in the T cell repertoire across pregnancy in women with multiple sclerosis.

Library preparation used the immunoSEQ multiplex PCR assay. This is the immuneACCESS table as TCRdb keeps it, with only in-frame sequences that have V and J called. A part of the clones is gone; compared with another copy, unresolved V genes explain less than half, and the rest is unexplained. In this sample the table shows roughly 52,000 clones, approximately 94% of which occur a single time. Roughly 3.5% of the sample belongs to the ten largest clones. On this clone: What antigen it recognizes has not been identified. No qualities accompany the bases; no much larger clone lies one base away.

Sequenced material: CD8+ T cells from peripheral blood mononuclear cells, taken in the third trimester of pregnancy. The sequence came from a female donor with multiple sclerosis, enrolled in a pregnancy study.

The CDR3 reads CASSQTGLGEETQYF. The DNA sequence is as follows: TGTGCCAGCAGCCAGACAGGTCTTGGGGAAGAGACCCAGTACTTC. The sequence joins TRBV5-4 to TRBJ2-5; TRBD1 is perhaps the D gene, given 6 matching bases. The trim is 4 bases for V and 3 bases for J, with a gap of 16 bases between the germline ends. Inclusive of the bounding cysteine and phenylalanine, the CDR3 is 15 residues long. Just CDR3 DNA is preserved here, 45 bases in frame from base 1. The germline V gene (reference sequence) sets CDR1 to SGHNT and CDR2 to YYREEE.